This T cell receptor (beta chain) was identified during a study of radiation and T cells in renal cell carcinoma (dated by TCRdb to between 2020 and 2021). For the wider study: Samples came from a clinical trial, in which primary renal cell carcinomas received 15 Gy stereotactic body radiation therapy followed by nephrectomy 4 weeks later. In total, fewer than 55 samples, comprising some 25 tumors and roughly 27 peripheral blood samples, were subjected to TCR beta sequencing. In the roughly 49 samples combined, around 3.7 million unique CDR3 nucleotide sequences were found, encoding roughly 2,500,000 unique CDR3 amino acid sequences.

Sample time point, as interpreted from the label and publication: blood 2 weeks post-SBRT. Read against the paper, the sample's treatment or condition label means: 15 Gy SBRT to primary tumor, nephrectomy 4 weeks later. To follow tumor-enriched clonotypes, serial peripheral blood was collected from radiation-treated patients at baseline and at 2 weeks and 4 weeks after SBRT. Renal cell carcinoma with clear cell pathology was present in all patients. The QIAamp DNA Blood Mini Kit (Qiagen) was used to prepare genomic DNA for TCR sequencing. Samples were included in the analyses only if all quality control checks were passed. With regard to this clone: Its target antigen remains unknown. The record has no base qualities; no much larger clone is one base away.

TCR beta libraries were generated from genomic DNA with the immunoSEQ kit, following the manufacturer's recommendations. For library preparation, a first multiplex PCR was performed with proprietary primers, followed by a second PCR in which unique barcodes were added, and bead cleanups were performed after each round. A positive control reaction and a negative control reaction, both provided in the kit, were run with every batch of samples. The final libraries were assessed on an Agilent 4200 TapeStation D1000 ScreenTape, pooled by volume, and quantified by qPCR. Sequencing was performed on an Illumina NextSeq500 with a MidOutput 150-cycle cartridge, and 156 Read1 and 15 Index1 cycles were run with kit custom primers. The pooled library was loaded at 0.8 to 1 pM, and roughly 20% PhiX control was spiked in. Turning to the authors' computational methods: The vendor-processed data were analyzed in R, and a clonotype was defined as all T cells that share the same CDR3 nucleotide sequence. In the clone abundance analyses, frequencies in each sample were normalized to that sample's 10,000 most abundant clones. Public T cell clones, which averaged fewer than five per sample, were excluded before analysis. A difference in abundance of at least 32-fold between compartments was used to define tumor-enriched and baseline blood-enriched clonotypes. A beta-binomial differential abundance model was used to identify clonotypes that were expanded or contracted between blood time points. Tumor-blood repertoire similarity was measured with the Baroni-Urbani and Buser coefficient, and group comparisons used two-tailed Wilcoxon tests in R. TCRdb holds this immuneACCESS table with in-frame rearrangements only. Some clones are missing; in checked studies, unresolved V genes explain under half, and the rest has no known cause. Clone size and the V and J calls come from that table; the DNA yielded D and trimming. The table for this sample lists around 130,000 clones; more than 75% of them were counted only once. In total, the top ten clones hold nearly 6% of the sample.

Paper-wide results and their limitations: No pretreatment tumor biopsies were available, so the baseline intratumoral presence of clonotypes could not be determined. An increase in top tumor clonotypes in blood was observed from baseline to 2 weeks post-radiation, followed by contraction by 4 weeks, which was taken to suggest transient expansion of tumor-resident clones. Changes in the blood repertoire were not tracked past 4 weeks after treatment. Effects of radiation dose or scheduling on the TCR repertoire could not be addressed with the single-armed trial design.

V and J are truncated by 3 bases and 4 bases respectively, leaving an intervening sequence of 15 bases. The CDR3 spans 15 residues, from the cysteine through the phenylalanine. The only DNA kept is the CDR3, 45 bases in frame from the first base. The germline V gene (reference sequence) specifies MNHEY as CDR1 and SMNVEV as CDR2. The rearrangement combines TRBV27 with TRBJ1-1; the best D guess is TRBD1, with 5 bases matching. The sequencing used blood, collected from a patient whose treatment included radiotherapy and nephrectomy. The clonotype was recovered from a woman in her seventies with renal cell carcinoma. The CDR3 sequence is CASSFLGPGGTEAFF. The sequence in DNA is TGTGCCAGCAGTTTTCTGGGGCCCGGAGGCACTGAAGCTTTCTTT.